This T cell receptor (beta chain) comes out of a study of cytomegalovirus exposure and HLA in healthy donors. PCR primers comprised 60 Vbeta and 13 Jbeta primers. Produced via immunoSEQ multiplex PCR; TCRdb's table is partial and in-frame only. The top ten clones hold more than 8% of a sample with 64,000 or so clones, around two thirds of them seen once. What was sequenced was PBMCs. This receptor was identified in a woman aged 50 to 65 in good health and CMV-seropositive.

For the CDR3, the DNA is TGTGCCAGCAGCCACCCCAACACCGAAAAACTGTTTTTT. Translating it yields CASSHPNTEKLFF. The chain recombines TRBV11-2 with TRBJ1-4; D ambiguous. The CDR3 extends over 13 amino acids. The germline V gene encodes CDR1 SGHAT and CDR2 FQNNGV. The V gene lost 5 bases and the J gene lost 8 bases, with 12 bases spanning the gap.